This TCR beta chain was sequenced during a study of blood T cell repertoires in COVID-19. Study summary: Donors in the United States, Italy and Spain gave samples during acute or convalescent COVID-19.

Sequencing was performed with immunoSEQ multiplex PCR; in TCRdb, only in-frame clones are kept and a portion is missing. The sample shows over 400,000 clones, about 88% of them seen only once. CDR1 and CDR2 (germline): LGHDT, YNNKEL (reference sequence). V gave up 0 bases and J gave up 5 bases, with 8 bases separating them. The CDR3 runs to 15 residues. This clonotype was sampled from a woman aged 45-60 years with COVID-19, enrolled during active disease. Sequencing input: peripheral blood. The chain couples TRBV3-1 (or the pseudogene TRBV3-2) to TRBJ1-6; tentatively, D is TRBD1 (6 bases). The CDR3 sequence is CASSQDQGNNSPLHF. Written as DNA, the CDR3 is TGTGCCAGCAGCCAAGACCAGGGGAATAATTCACCCCTCCACTTT.